This T cell receptor (beta chain) emerged from a study of identifying expanded T cells in peripheral blood. Study-level results: Variance in clone template counts between roughly 2-week samples significantly increased with total template count across all healthy donors. Around 1.2 clones differed between technical replicates, versus approximately 16 and 20 over time.

Healthy donors had no documented immune events, such as infections, while sampled. Germline CDR1 and CDR2: MNHNY and SVGAGI (reference sequence). The trim removed 2 bases at V and 4 bases at J, leaving 3 bases unmatched. CDR3 size: 14 residues. This clone showed up just a few times. Its specificity is not known. Clones were sequenced by immunoSEQ multiplex PCR, and TCRdb holds only the in-frame ones, with some missing. The data show 100,000 or so clones, 80% to 90% seen once. The sample taken for sequencing was blood. This receptor was taken from a person aged 18 to 70 in good health. The V and J genes are TRBV6-6 and TRBJ2-3; 7 bases are a match to TRBD2. In nucleotides, the CDR3 is TGTGCCAGCAGTTACGGGGGGGAGGCAGATACGCAGTATTTT. Protein product: CASSYGGEADTQYF.